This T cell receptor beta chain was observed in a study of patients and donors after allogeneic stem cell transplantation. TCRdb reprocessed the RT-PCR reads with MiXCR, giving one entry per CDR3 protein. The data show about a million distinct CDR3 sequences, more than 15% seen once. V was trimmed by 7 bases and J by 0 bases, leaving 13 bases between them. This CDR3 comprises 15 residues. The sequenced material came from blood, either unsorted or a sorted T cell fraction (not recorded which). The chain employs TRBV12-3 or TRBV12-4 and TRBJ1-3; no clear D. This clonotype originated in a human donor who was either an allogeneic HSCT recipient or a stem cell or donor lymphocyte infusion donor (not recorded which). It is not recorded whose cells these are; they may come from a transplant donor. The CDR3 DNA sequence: TGTGCCAGCACCCCTAGACGGACCTCTGGAAACACCATATATTTT. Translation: CASTPRRTSGNTIYF.